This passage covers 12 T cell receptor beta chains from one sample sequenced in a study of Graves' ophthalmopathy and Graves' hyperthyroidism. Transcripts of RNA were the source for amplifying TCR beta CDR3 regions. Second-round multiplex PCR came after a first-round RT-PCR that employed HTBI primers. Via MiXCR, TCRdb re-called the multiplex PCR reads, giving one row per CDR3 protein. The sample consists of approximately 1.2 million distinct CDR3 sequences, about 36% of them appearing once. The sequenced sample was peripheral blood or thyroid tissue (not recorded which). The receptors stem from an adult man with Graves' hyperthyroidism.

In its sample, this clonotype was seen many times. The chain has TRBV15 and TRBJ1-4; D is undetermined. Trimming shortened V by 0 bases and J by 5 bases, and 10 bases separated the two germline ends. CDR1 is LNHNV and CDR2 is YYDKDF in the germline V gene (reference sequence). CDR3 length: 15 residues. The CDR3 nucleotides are TGTGCCACCAGCAGAGATAATGCGGCCAATGAAAAACTGTTTTTT. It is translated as CATSRDNAANEKLFF.

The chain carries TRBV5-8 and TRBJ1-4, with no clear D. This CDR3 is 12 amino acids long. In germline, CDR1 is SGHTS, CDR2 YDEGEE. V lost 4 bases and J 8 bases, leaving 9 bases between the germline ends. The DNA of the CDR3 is TGTGCCAGCAGCGCGGAAGGGGAAAAACTGTTTTTT. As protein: CASSAEGEKLFF.

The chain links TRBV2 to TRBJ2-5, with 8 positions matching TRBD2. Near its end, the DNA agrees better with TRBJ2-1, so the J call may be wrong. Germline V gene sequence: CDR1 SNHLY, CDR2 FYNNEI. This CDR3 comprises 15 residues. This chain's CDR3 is CASSWLAGTQETQFF. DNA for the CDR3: TGTGCCAGCAGTTGGCTAGCGGGCACTCAAGAGACCCAGTTCTTC.

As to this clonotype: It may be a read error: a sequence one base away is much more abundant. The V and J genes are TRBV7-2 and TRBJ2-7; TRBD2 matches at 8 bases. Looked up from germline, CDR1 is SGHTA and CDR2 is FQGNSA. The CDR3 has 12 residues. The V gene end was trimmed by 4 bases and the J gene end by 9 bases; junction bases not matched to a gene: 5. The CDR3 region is CASSSRTSWQYF. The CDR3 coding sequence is TGTGCCAGCAGCTCACGGACTAGCTGGCAGTACTTC.

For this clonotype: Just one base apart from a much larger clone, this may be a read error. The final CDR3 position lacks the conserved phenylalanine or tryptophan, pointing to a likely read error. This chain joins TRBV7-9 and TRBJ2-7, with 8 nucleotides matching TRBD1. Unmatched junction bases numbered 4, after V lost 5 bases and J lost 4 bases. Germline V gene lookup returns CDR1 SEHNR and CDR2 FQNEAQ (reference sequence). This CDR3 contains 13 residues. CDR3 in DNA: TGTGCCAGCAGCCCGGACAGGGATTACGAGCAGTACCTC. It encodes CASSPDRDYEQYL.

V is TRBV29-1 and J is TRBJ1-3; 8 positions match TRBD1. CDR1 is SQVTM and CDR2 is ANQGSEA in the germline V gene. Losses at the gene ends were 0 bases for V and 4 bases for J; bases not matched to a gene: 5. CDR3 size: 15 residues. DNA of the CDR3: TGCAGCGTTGAAGATCGGGGACAGGTCGGAAACACCATATATTTT. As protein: CSVEDRGQVGNTIYF.

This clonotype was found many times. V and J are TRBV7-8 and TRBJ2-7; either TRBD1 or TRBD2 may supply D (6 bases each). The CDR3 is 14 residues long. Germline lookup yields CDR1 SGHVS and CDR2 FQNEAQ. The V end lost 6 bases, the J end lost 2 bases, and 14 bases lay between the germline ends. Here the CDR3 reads CASSLQEGAYEQYF. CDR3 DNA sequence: TGTGCCAGCAGTCTCCAGGAGGGGGCCTACGAGCAGTACTTC. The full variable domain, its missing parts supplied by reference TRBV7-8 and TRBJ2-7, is GAGVSQSPRYKVAKRGQDVALRCDPISGHVSLFWYQQALGQGPEFLTYFQNEAQLDKSGLPSDRFFAERPEGSVSTLKIQRTQQEDSAVYLCASSLQEGAYEQYFGPGTRLTVT.

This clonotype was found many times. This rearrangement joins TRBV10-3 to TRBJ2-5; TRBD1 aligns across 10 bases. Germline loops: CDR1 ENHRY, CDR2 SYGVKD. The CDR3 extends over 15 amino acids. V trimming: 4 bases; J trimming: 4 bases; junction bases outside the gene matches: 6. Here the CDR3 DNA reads TGTGCCATCAGTGGGGACCGGGACAGGGGAGAGACCCAGTACTTC. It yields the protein CAISGDRDRGETQYF.

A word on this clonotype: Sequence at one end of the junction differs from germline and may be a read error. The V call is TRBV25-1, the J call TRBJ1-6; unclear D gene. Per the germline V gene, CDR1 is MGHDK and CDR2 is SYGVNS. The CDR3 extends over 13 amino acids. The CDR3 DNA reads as TGTGCCTGCAGTGCTATCGGGGATTCACCCCTCCACTTT. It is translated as CACSAIGDSPLHF.

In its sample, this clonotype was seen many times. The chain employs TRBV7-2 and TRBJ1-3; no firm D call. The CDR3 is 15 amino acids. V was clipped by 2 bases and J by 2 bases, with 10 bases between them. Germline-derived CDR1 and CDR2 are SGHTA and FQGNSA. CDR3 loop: CASSLIAPTGNTIYF. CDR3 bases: TGTGCCAGCAGCTTAATCGCGCCTACTGGAAACACCATATATTTT.

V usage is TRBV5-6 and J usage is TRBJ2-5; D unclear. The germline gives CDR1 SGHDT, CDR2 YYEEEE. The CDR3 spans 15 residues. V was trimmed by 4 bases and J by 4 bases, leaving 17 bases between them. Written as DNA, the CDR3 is TGTGCCAGCAGCCCCATGGGCGGCTGGGGAGAGACCCAGTACTTC. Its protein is CASSPMGGWGETQYF.

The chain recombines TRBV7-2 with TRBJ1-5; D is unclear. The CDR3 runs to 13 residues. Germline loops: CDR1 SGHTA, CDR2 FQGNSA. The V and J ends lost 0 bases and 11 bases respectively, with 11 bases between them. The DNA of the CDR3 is TGTGCCAGCAGCTTAGCAGGGTTTAAGACCCAGCATTTT. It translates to CASSLAGFKTQHF.